The 21 T cell receptor beta chains below come from one sample, sequenced in a study of graft-versus-host responses after intestinal transplantation. What these receptors recognize is not known. Method: immunoSEQ multiplex PCR; TCRdb's copy keeps in-frame clones and lacks some. The sample includes under 95,000 clones, approximately 90% of them seen just once. Source: unstimulated CD4+ T cells sorted from spleen or lymph node cells, taken before transplant. These receptors came from a human donor who was the organ donor for an intestinal transplant.

For this clone: This same CDR3 is encoded by further DNA sequences in the sample. This chain connects TRBV18 to TRBJ2-2, with D hard to call. Trimming pared 3 bases from V and 0 bases from J, leaving 8 bases between. Germline CDR1 is KGHSH and CDR2 is LQKENI. The length of the CDR3 is 15 residues. As DNA, the CDR3 is TGTGCCAGCTCACCCCCAGGCGCGAACACCGGGGAGCTGTTTTTT. Translation: CASSPPGANTGELFF.

The chain uses TRBV10-3 and TRBJ2-5; 7 bases match TRBD2. This CDR3 is 12 amino acids long. V lost 8 bases, J lost 3 bases, and 3 bases stayed unmatched. The germline V gene has CDR1 ENHRY and CDR2 SYGVKD. In DNA, the CDR3 is TGTGCCATCGGGACTACAGAAGAGACCCAGTACTTC. Protein: CAIGTTEETQYF.

V gene TRBV29-1 combines with J gene TRBJ1-1, with D tentatively TRBD1 (5 bases). The CDR3 length is 12 residues. CDR1 SQVTM and CDR2 ANQGSEA come from the germline V gene. The DNA of the CDR3 is TGCGGGCTCGGGGGGGGGAACACTGAAGCTTTCTTT. The encoded protein is CGLGGGNTEAFF.

The chain couples TRBV2 to TRBJ2-2; TRBD1 aligns across 9 bases. There are 14 residues in the CDR3. V gave up 10 bases and J gave up 4 bases; unmatched junction bases: 7. Germline CDR1 SNHLY, CDR2 FYNNEI. The CDR3 DNA sequence: TGTGCCACATCGGGACAGGGAGGCACCGGGGAGCTGTTTTTT. Protein sequence: CATSGQGGTGELFF.

The V and J genes are TRBV27 and TRBJ1-1; 7 bases agree with TRBD1. Looked up from germline, CDR1 is MNHEY and CDR2 is SMNVEV (reference sequence). The V segment lost 6 bases and the J segment 1 base; nucleotides outside the gene matches: 5. This CDR3 has 14 amino acids. The CDR3, as DNA: TGTGCCAGCAGCCGTAGGGGGCCGAACACTGAAGCTTTCTTT. Its translation is CASSRRGPNTEAFF.

The chain joins TRBV11-2 to TRBJ2-7; D not certain. This CDR3 has 13 residues. In germline, CDR1 is SGHAT, CDR2 FQNNGV. Trimming left V 5 bases short and J 2 bases short, with 10 bases between. CDR3 coding DNA: TGTGCCAGCAGCCGCGCTACAGCCTACGAGCAGTACTTC. It encodes CASSRATAYEQYF.

The gene calls are TRBV4-2 and TRBJ2-7; TRBD1 agrees at 11 bases. This CDR3 has 15 amino acids. CDR1 LGHNA and CDR2 YNFKEQ come from the germline V gene. J was trimmed by 2 bases and V by 4 bases; bases with no gene match: 4. CDR3 region: CASSLAGQGAYEQYF. CDR3 coding DNA: TGTGCCAGCAGCCTAGCGGGACAGGGGGCCTACGAGCAGTACTTC.

V is TRBV9 and J is TRBJ2-3, with a weak D call TRBD2 (6 bases). Germline CDR1 is SGDLS and CDR2 is YYNGEE. V lost 1 base to trimming and J lost 2 bases, with 14 bases between them. The CDR3 length is 16 residues. The CDR3 DNA follows: TGTGCCAGCAGCGTAATCAGCGGGTCGTTCACAGATACGCAGTATTTT. Amino acids: CASSVISGSFTDTQYF.

The rearrangement uses TRBV2 and TRBJ1-1; the D is unclear. This CDR3 region has 14 residues. Germline assignment: CDR1 SNHLY and CDR2 FYNNEI. V was trimmed by 10 bases and J by 10 bases, leaving 25 bases between them. In nucleotides, the CDR3 is TGTGCCACCCAGTCCGGGATGGTATATAGCGGAGCTTTCTTT. It translates to CATQSGMVYSGAFF.

This clone came up once. The chain is built from TRBV27 and TRBJ2-5; D possibly corresponds to TRBD2 (5 bases). V was pared by 4 bases and J by 5 bases, with 8 bases between. CDR1 MNHEY and CDR2 SMNVEV come from the germline V gene (reference sequence). This CDR3 region has 12 residues. Here the CDR3 DNA reads TGTGCCAGCAGTTATCGCGGGGAGACCCAGTACTTC. Translated: CASSYRGETQYF.

This sequence joins TRBV7-3 and TRBJ1-2; no reliable D call. V lost 6 bases and J lost 2, with 22 bases in between. The CDR3 length is 17 residues. Germline values: CDR1 SGHTA, CDR2 FQGTGA. The CDR3 loop is CASRVAGPGSVNYGYTF. The CDR3 region has the DNA TGTGCCAGCAGGGTAGCCGGACCGGGATCCGTGAACTATGGCTACACCTTC. The full variable domain, completed using reference TRBV7-3 and TRBJ1-2, is GAGVSQTPSNKVTEKGKYVELRCDPISGHTALYWYRQSLGQGPEFLIYFQGTGAADDSGLPNDRFFAVRPEGSVSTLKIQRTERGDSAVYLCASRVAGPGSVNYGYTFGSGTRLTVV.

The J gene is TRBJ1-1, the V gene TRBV6-1, with D unclear. Germline V gene sequence: CDR1 MNHNS, CDR2 SASEGT. The CDR3 sequence is 11 residues long. V dropped 8 bases and J dropped 2 bases, with 6 bases sitting between them. CDR3 nucleotide sequence: TGTGCCAGCTGGGCCAACACTGAAGCTTTCTTT. It yields the protein CASWANTEAFF.

This clone was counted between two and nine times. The chain links TRBV7-2 to TRBJ2-3, with 7 nucleotides matching TRBD1. Germline assignment: CDR1 SGHTA and CDR2 FQGNSA. J was trimmed by 5 bases and V by 9 bases; bases with no gene match: 11. This CDR3 region has 14 residues. The DNA for the CDR3 is TGTGCCAGTCACGCAGGGGGTAGTATAGATACGCAGTATTTT. It encodes CASHAGGSIDTQYF.

The genes are TRBV7-8 and TRBJ1-5; the D is unclear. V lost 5 bases to trimming and J lost 0 bases, with 11 bases between them. The germline V gene has CDR1 SGHVS and CDR2 FQNEAQ. The CDR3 loop spans 15 amino acids. The CDR3 spells CASSEARLSNQPQHF. DNA of the CDR3: TGTGCCAGCAGCGAGGCGAGACTTAGCAATCAGCCCCAGCATTTT.

This chain links TRBV27 with TRBJ1-6, with TRBD1 as a possible D gene (6 bases). The CDR3 loop spans 20 amino acids. Germline loops: CDR1 MNHEY, CDR2 SMNVEV (reference sequence). Trimming stripped 2 bases from V and 2 bases from J, with 22 bases between. In nucleotides, the CDR3 is TGTGCCAGCAGTTTACTCGCGCCCGTTGTGGGGGCCACCTATAATTCACCCCTCCACTTT. Its translation: CASSLLAPVVGATYNSPLHF.

J is TRBJ2-3 and V is TRBV18; the match to TRBD2 covers 7 bases. Germline V gives CDR1 KGHSH, CDR2 LQKENI. J gave up 7 bases and V 2 bases, and 12 bases lay outside the gene matches. The CDR3 extends over 16 amino acids. CDR3 sequence (DNA): TGTGCCAGCTCACCAAGGCTAGCGGCCGATTCTAATACGCAGTATTTT. Amino acids: CASSPRLAADSNTQYF.

The V gene is TRBV12-5, the J gene TRBJ1-6, with D perhaps matching TRBD1 (5 bases). CDR3 length: 16 residues. Germline CDR1 LGHNT, CDR2 FRNRAP. V was trimmed by 6 bases and J by 5 bases, leaving 17 bases between them. CDR3 sequence: CASGPDWGRNNSPLHF. The CDR3 region has the DNA TGTGCTAGTGGACCCGACTGGGGGAGGAATAATTCACCCCTCCACTTT.

In nucleotides, the CDR3 is TGTGCCAGTAGAGACAGGGTAGGCACAGATACGCAGTATTTT. It codes for CASRDRVGTDTQYF. J is TRBJ2-3 and V is TRBV19; 7 nucleotides align to TRBD1. The ends lost 6 bases at V and 1 base at J; junction bases unmatched: 4. The CDR3 sequence is 14 residues long. The germline CDR1 and CDR2 sequences are LNHDA and SQIVND (reference sequence).

This chain uses TRBV2 with TRBJ1-5; no reliable D call. Looked up from germline, CDR1 is SNHLY and CDR2 is FYNNEI. V was clipped by 1 base and J by 6 bases, with 7 bases between them. This CDR3 region has 13 residues. In DNA form, the CDR3 reads TGTGCCAGCAGTGAAGGTCCCGGTCAGCCCCAGCATTTT. Translation gives CASSEGPGQPQHF.

This chain links TRBV7-8 with TRBJ1-6, with TRBD1 matching 8 bases. The junction had 17 bases not matched to a gene; V was cut back by 6 bases and J by 7 bases. CDR3 length equals 18 residues. Germline assignment: CDR1 SGHVS and CDR2 FQNEAQ. In nucleotides, the CDR3 is TGTGCCAGCAGAGGGGGAACTGTGGGACAGGAACCCAATTCACCCCTCCACTTT. It is translated as CASRGGTVGQEPNSPLHF.

V gene TRBV7-9 combines with J gene TRBJ2-1; tentatively, D is TRBD2 (5 bases). Trimming removed 0 bases from V and 2 bases from J, with 14 bases in between. The V gene's germline CDR1 is SEHNR and CDR2 FQNEAQ (reference sequence). The CDR3 is 17 amino acids. The CDR3 spells CASSLALLTGTYNEQFF. CDR3 DNA: TGTGCCAGCAGCTTAGCGCTATTAACGGGGACCTACAATGAGCAGTTCTTC.